This T cell receptor (beta chain) emerged from a study of shared clonotypes between healthy human individuals. Study results and caveats: Relative to clonotypes present in all four donors, those not shared had lower generation probabilities.

Into CD45RA+ naive and CD45RA-negative memory subsets, the CD4+ cells were split. Points on this clone: Its antigen is not known.

Germline assignment: CDR1 MNHNY and CDR2 SVGAGI (reference sequence). The CDR3 runs 16 residues. Deletions cut 8 bases from V and 0 bases from J, with 17 bases between. The deep-level immunoSEQ assay was used. Only in-frame clones appear in the TCRdb table, and some are missing; sequencing was by immunoSEQ multiplex PCR. Among roughly 2,300,000 clones, roughly 90% were seen once, and the ten largest hold more than 0.35%. The rearrangement links TRBV6-6 to TRBJ2-1; possible D gene TRBD2, 6 bases. This receptor was obtained from a man between 18 and 35 years old in good health. Some clones in this sample may be carry-over from other donors' samples. The source material was naive CD4+ T cells from PBMCs. Documented subset: CD45RA+ positively selected. Here the CDR3 reads CASRSKAGSSYNEQFF. The CDR3 DNA is TGTGCCAGCCGCTCCAAAGCGGGTAGCTCCTACAATGAGCAGTTCTTC.